A single sample is the source of the 28 T cell receptor beta chains below, sequenced in a study of control samples from healthy donors and cancer patients. Sequencing used immunoSEQ multiplex PCR; TCRdb keeps in-frame clones, though not all of them. Of 90,000 to 150,000 clones listed, 90% to 95% are singletons. Material: blood. These TCRs come from a young woman in good health.

This clone was seen only a few times. This chain uses TRBV2 with TRBJ1-5; maybe TRBD1 (6 bases). Looked up from germline, CDR1 is SNHLY and CDR2 is FYNNEI. The CDR3 covers 14 residues. Trimming removed 5 bases at V and 0 bases at J, with 8 bases between. CDR3 residues: CASSQGTSNQPQHF. Here the CDR3 DNA reads TGTGCCAGCAGTCAGGGGACTAGCAATCAGCCCCAGCATTTT.

V and J are TRBV14 and TRBJ2-2, with no clear D. Trimming cost V 1 base and J 1 base, with 16 bases left between them. The CDR3 consists of 18 residues. Germline V gene data show CDR1 as SGHDN and CDR2 as FVKESK. CDR3: CASSQALTGSLNTGELFF. The CDR3 DNA is TGTGCCAGCAGCCAAGCCCTCACGGGCAGTTTGAACACCGGGGAGCTGTTTTTT.

This CDR3 reads CATSDDLRTGSGEQFF. CDR3 in DNA: TGTGCCACCAGTGATGACCTACGGACAGGATCCGGCGAGCAGTTCTTC. The chain uses TRBV24-1 and TRBJ2-1, with 7 bases lining up with TRBD1. This CDR3 is built from 16 residues. CDR1 is KGHDR, CDR2 SFDVKD, per germline. With 3 bases clipped from V and 10 bases from J, the junction kept 14 bases outside the gene matches.

This chain connects TRBV7-9 to TRBJ1-1; TRBD1 matches at 9 bases. Germline trimming cut 4 bases from V and 4 bases from J; bases unmatched to any gene: 4. CDR3 length: 14 residues. CDR1 is SEHNR, CDR2 FQNEAQ, per germline (reference sequence). CDR3 coding DNA: TGTGCCAGCAGCTGGGACAGGGAATTCACTGAAGCTTTCTTT. Residues: CASSWDREFTEAFF.

In its sample, this clone was seen once. The chain employs TRBV7-9 and TRBJ2-7; 8 bases line up with TRBD1. V trimming: 5 bases; J trimming: 3 bases; junction bases outside the gene matches: 9. CDR1 is SEHNR and CDR2 is FQNEAQ in the germline V gene (reference sequence). This CDR3 contains 15 residues. This CDR3 reads CASSLDRGGFYEQYF. The DNA for the CDR3 is TGTGCCAGCAGCCTCGACAGGGGTGGATTCTACGAGCAGTACTTC.

J is TRBJ2-1 and V is TRBV7-9; TRBD1 agrees at 7 bases. CDR1 and CDR2 from the germline V gene are SEHNR and FQNEAQ (reference sequence). The CDR3 contains 13 residues. V shed 5 bases and J 5 bases; nucleotides not matched to a gene: 3. The CDR3 bases are TGTGCCAGCAGCCCGGGACAGAACAATGAGCAGTTCTTC. Its protein product is CASSPGQNNEQFF.

The rearrangement joins TRBV30 to TRBJ2-3, with 10 bases identical to TRBD2. Germline lookup yields CDR1 GTSNPN and CDR2 SVGIG (reference sequence). The CDR3 has 16 amino acids. Germline trimming cut 0 bases from V and 1 base from J; bases unmatched to any gene: 4. CDR3 sequence reads: CAWSVDTSGGTDTQYF. CDR3 DNA: TGTGCCTGGAGTGTAGACACTAGCGGGGGCACAGATACGCAGTATTTT.

In regard to this clone: The sample carries other DNA sequences with the same CDR3. This chain connects TRBV27 to TRBJ1-5; D gene ambiguous. The CDR3 is 13 amino acids. The germline gives CDR1 MNHEY, CDR2 SMNVEV (reference sequence). The V end was cut by 2 bases, the J end by 3 bases, with 5 bases between. CDR3 in DNA: TGTGCCAGCAGTTTAGCCGTCAATCAGCCCCAGCATTTT. Translating it yields CASSLAVNQPQHF.

The gene calls are TRBV4-3 and TRBJ2-1, with TRBD2 identical over 8 bases. The V gene end was trimmed by 0 bases and the J gene end by 4 bases; junction bases not matched to a gene: 14. Germline V gene sequence: CDR1 LGHNA, CDR2 YSLEER. The CDR3 covers 19 residues. The CDR3 sequence is CASSQEYGVAGSRYNEQFF. The CDR3 DNA follows: TGCGCCAGCAGCCAAGAGTATGGGGTAGCGGGGTCCAGATACAATGAGCAGTTCTTC.

The chain employs TRBV29-1 and TRBJ2-2; 7 bases agree with TRBD1. The CDR3 consists of 14 residues. Looked up from germline, CDR1 is SQVTM and CDR2 is ANQGSEA. The junction had 7 bases not matched to a gene; V was cut back by 5 bases and J by 4 bases. CDR3 DNA: TGCAGCGTTTCTACAGGGGTGGTCACCGGGGAGCTGTTTTTT. Encoded protein: CSVSTGVVTGELFF.

The rearrangement links TRBV19 to TRBJ1-3; TRBD1 is a possible D gene (5 bases). The CDR3 is 16 amino acids. V was clipped by 7 bases and J by 2 bases, with 18 bases between them. Germline CDR1 and CDR2: LNHDA and SQIVND (reference sequence). Here the CDR3 DNA reads TGTGCCAGTACCATTCGGGAGGGGCTTGCTGGAAACACCATATATTTT. It translates to CASTIREGLAGNTIYF.

The chain carries TRBV28 and TRBJ2-1, with D tentatively TRBD1 (6 bases). Trimming stripped 4 bases from V and 4 bases from J, with 26 bases between. The CDR3 is 19 residues long. Germline CDR1 and CDR2: MDHEN and SYDVKM. CDR3 protein: CASSSTVSWGRPEYNEQFF. Here the CDR3 DNA reads TGTGCCAGCAGTTCTACGGTTTCTTGGGGGCGGCCGGAGTACAATGAGCAGTTCTTC.

This rearrangement joins TRBV9 to TRBJ1-2; a weak D match, TRBD1 (6 bases). The CDR3 covers 14 residues. Germline CDR1 reads SGDLS; CDR2 reads YYNGEE. The V end lost 6 bases, the J end lost 5 bases, and 17 bases lay between the germline ends. The DNA for the CDR3 is TGTGCCAGCAACCCTAGCGGGACATTTTATGGCTACACCTTC. Residues: CASNPSGTFYGYTF.

The chain joins TRBV24-1 to TRBJ2-1; the D is unclear. Trimming stripped 5 bases from V and 2 bases from J, with 12 bases between. The CDR3 has 15 amino acids. From germline, CDR1 is KGHDR and CDR2 SFDVKD. CDR3 DNA sequence: TGTGCCACCAGTGCGCTCGAGGCGACCTACAATGAGCAGTTCTTC. Residues: CATSALEATYNEQFF.

The chain has TRBV4-3 and TRBJ2-1, with 13 bases lining up with TRBD2. This CDR3 has 18 amino acids. Germline values: CDR1 LGHNA, CDR2 YSLEER. The V and J ends lost 4 bases and 7 bases, in that order; junction bases with no gene match: 13. This chain's CDR3 is CASSRYYAGLAGHNEQFF. CDR3 sequence (DNA): TGCGCCAGCAGCCGATATTATGCGGGACTAGCGGGGCATAATGAGCAGTTCTTC.

The chain combines TRBV28 with TRBJ2-7; D may correspond to TRBD1 or TRBD2 (5 bases each). The CDR3 has 14 amino acids. Germline V CDR1 and CDR2: MDHEN, SYDVKM. V was clipped by 4 bases and J by 2 bases, with 12 bases between them. CDR3 DNA sequence: TGTGCCAGCAGTTCTGAGGGGCGCACCTACGAGCAGTACTTC. The encoded protein is CASSSEGRTYEQYF.

V is TRBV28 and J is TRBJ2-7, with 11 bases fitting TRBD2. The CDR3 runs to 16 residues. Germline V gene sequence: CDR1 MDHEN, CDR2 SYDVKM. V was pared by 8 bases and J by 2 bases, with 11 bases of the junction left unmatched. Here the CDR3 reads CASFTPLAGGPYEQYF. The CDR3 region has the DNA TGTGCCAGCTTCACCCCCCTAGCGGGGGGTCCCTACGAGCAGTACTTC.

This rearrangement joins TRBV28 to TRBJ2-1; 7 bases match TRBD2. Germline CDR1 and CDR2: MDHEN and SYDVKM. The J segment lost 5 bases and the V segment lost 2 bases, leaving 15 bases of the junction unmatched. The CDR3 covers 18 residues. The CDR3 here is CASSLGPSGGRANNEQFF. DNA for the CDR3: TGTGCCAGCAGTTTAGGGCCGTCGGGTGGGAGGGCCAACAATGAGCAGTTCTTC.

The chain combines TRBV19 with TRBJ2-6; the D gene is possibly TRBD1 (6 bases). The CDR3 is 17 amino acids. Germline CDR1 and CDR2: LNHDA and SQIVND (reference sequence). V was trimmed by 5 bases and J by 2 bases, leaving 16 bases between them. CDR3 region: CASSYRLQGPGANVLTF. In DNA form, the CDR3 reads TGTGCCAGTAGTTATCGACTACAGGGCCCTGGGGCCAACGTCCTGACTTTC.

By proportion, this clone is medium-sized. The chain recombines TRBV3-1 (or the pseudogene TRBV3-2) with TRBJ1-1; weak D call: TRBD1 (5 bases). This CDR3 region has 14 residues. The V and J ends lost 3 bases and 5 bases respectively, with 13 bases between them. Germline lookup yields CDR1 LGHDT and CDR2 YNNKEL (reference sequence). The CDR3 bases are TGTGCCAGCAGCCAGGGCGGGGGACGGACTGAAGCTTTCTTT. Encoded protein: CASSQGGGRTEAFF.

This clone was observed a single time. This chain links TRBV2 with TRBJ1-3; D uncertain. This CDR3 spans 15 amino acids. The V gene's germline CDR1 is SNHLY and CDR2 FYNNEI. V lost 7 bases, J lost 4 bases, and 17 bases lay in between. The CDR3 sequence: CASKSNGNTGNTIYF. The CDR3 nucleotides are TGTGCCAGCAAGTCTAACGGGAACACCGGAAACACCATATATTTT.

The J gene is TRBJ2-1, the V gene TRBV6-5; no clear D gene. CDR3 length equals 13 residues. Germline values: CDR1 MNHEY, CDR2 SVGAGI. V was clipped by 5 bases and J by 7 bases, with 12 bases between them. The CDR3 DNA follows: TGTGCCAGCAGTCTCCTTAGCCTGAATGAGCAGTTCTTC. Its protein is CASSLLSLNEQFF.

This sequence joins TRBV30 and TRBJ1-2, with no clear D. The V and J ends lost 5 bases and 11 bases respectively, with 15 bases between them. Germline CDR1 is GTSNPN and CDR2 is SVGIG (reference sequence). This CDR3 is 11 amino acids long. The CDR3 DNA follows: TGTGCCTGGGTATCGGGCTACCTTTACACCTTC. This sequence encodes CAWVSGYLYTF.

The CDR3 spells CATSRAGGPSTDTQYF. The CDR3 nucleotides are TGTGCCACCAGCAGAGCCGGCGGCCCTAGCACAGATACGCAGTATTTT. The V gene is TRBV15, the J gene TRBJ2-3, with D unresolved. The V gene's germline CDR1 is LNHNV and CDR2 YYDKDF (reference sequence). Trimming pared 1 base from V and 0 bases from J, leaving 11 bases between. The CDR3 consists of 16 residues.

The rearrangement joins TRBV12-3 or TRBV12-4 to TRBJ2-3; no reliable D call. The CDR3 has 11 amino acids. The V end lost 0 bases, the J end lost 5 bases, and 0 bases lay between the germline ends. The CDR3 nucleotides are TGTGCCAGCAGTTTAGCAGATACGCAGTATTTT. It encodes CASSLADTQYF.

V usage is TRBV28 and J usage is TRBJ1-3; tentative D call: TRBD1 (5 bases). The CDR3 contains 18 residues. V lost 5 bases to trimming and J lost 0 bases, with 20 bases between them. Germline V CDR1 and CDR2: MDHEN, SYDVKM. The CDR3 region has the DNA TGTGCCAGCAGTGCAGCTAATTTCAGGGCTGACTCTGGAAACACCATATATTTT. This codes for CASSAANFRADSGNTIYF. Using reference TRBV28 and TRBJ1-3 for the parts outside the CDR3, the full variable domain is DVKVTQSSRYLVKRTGEKVFLECVQDMDHENMFWYRQDPGLGLRLIYFSYDVKMKEKGDIPEGYSVSREKKERFSLILESASTNQTSMYLCASSAANFRADSGNTIYFGEGSWLTVV.

The chain's CDR3 is CASRVRRDTGELFF. The CDR3 bases are TGTGCCAGCAGAGTTAGGAGGGACACCGGGGAGCTGTTTTTT. The chain has TRBV6-5 and TRBJ2-2; a weak D match, TRBD2 (6 bases). The V gene lost 6 bases and the J gene lost 3 bases, with 11 bases spanning the gap. Germline values: CDR1 MNHEY, CDR2 SVGAGI. This CDR3 region has 14 residues.

The CDR3 DNA is TGTGCCAGCAGTGAAGAAGGAGATACGCAGTATTTT. Amino acid sequence: CASSEEGDTQYF. The V gene is TRBV6-1, the J gene TRBJ2-3; D gene ambiguous. The V gene's germline CDR1 is MNHNS and CDR2 SASEGT. The germline V and J ends were trimmed by 1 base and 5 bases, with 4 bases remaining between them. The CDR3 covers 12 residues.